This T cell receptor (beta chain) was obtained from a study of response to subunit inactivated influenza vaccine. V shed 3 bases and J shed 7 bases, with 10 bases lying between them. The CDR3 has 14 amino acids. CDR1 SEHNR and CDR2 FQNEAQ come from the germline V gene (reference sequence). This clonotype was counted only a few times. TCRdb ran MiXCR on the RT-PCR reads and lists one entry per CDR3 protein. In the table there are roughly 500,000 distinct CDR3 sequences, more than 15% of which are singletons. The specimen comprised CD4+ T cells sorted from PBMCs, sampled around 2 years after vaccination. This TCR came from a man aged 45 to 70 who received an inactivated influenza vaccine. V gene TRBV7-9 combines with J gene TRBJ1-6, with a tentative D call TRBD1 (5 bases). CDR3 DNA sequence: TGTGCCAGCAGCTTCGGGACGGACAATTCACCCCTCCACTTT. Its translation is CASSFGTDNSPLHF.